These 14 T cell receptor beta chains were all obtained from the same sample, sequenced in a study. TCRdb recomputed calls from the 5' RACE reads with MiXCR, one row per CDR3 protein. Here the sample spans about 4,900 distinct CDR3 sequences, 70% to 85% being singletons. Cells sorted as Tregs were CD4+, CD25+ and CD127-/low. What was sequenced was Tregs sorted from blood. The source of these receptors is a female donor with breast cancer.

V usage is TRBV11-2 and J usage is TRBJ2-3, with TRBD2 matching 10 bases. The V gene end was trimmed by 10 bases and the J gene end by 4 bases; junction bases not matched to a gene: 5. CDR3 length: 13 amino acids. Per germline, CDR1 SGHAT and CDR2 FQNNGV. The CDR3 sequence: CATRAGGPDTQYF. Written as DNA, the CDR3 is TGTGCCACCAGAGCGGGGGGGCCAGATACGCAGTATTTT.

V is TRBV5-1 and J is TRBJ2-7, with 7 bases matching TRBD2. Trimming at V came to 1 base and at J to 6 bases, leaving 10 bases not matched to a gene. In germline, CDR1 is SGHRS, CDR2 YFSETQ. The CDR3 has 15 amino acids. The CDR3 region is CASSLLAGYDSEQYF. CDR3 DNA sequence: TGCGCCAGCAGCTTGTTAGCGGGTTATGATAGCGAGCAGTACTTC.

This clonotype was recorded only once. The V and J genes are TRBV7-3 and TRBJ2-3, with 10 nucleotides matching TRBD2. Unmatched junction bases numbered 5, after V lost 3 bases and J lost 2 bases. CDR1 is SGHTA, CDR2 FQGTGA, per germline. This CDR3 is 16 amino acids long. This CDR3 reads CASSFISGGPTDTQYF. CDR3 DNA sequence: TGTGCCAGCAGCTTCATTAGCGGGGGGCCCACAGATACGCAGTATTTT.

The genes are TRBV20-1 and TRBJ1-1; 7 bases are shared with TRBD1. Trimming at V came to 4 bases and at J to 4 bases, leaving 0 bases not matched to a gene. The V gene's germline CDR1 is DFQATT and CDR2 SNEGSKA (reference sequence). CDR3 length: 11 amino acids. The CDR3 sequence is CSATGGTEAFF. CDR3 bases: TGCAGTGCTACAGGGGGCACTGAAGCTTTCTTT.

The rearrangement links TRBV6-5 to TRBJ1-1, with D unresolved. CDR1 and CDR2 (germline): MNHEY, SVGAGI. The CDR3 is made up of 15 amino acids. V dropped 6 bases and J dropped 2 bases, with 16 bases sitting between them. In nucleotides, the CDR3 is TGTGCCAGCAGCACGCGAAAAGACTTCAACACTGAAGCTTTCTTT. Protein product: CASSTRKDFNTEAFF.

The J gene is TRBJ2-7, the V gene TRBV27, with D hard to call. Trimming cost V 0 bases and J 6 bases, with 9 bases left between them. CDR1 is MNHEY and CDR2 is SMNVEV in the germline V gene (reference sequence). The CDR3 runs to 13 residues. The CDR3 loop reads CASSLSPSREQYF. The CDR3 DNA sequence: TGTGCCAGCAGTTTATCGCCCTCCCGCGAGCAGTACTTC.

The chain joins TRBV4-1 to TRBJ1-1, with D uncertain. Germline V gene sequence: CDR1 MGHRA, CDR2 YSYEKL. The CDR3 runs 13 residues. V was shortened by 0 bases and J by 7 bases, with 9 bases between the two germline ends. The CDR3 loop reads CASSQDPGVEAFF. Written as DNA, the CDR3 is TGCGCCAGCAGCCAAGATCCCGGGGTTGAAGCTTTCTTT.

The V gene is TRBV7-6, the J gene TRBJ2-7; D unresolved. The germline V gene has CDR1 SGHVS and CDR2 FNYEAQ. Trimming removed 5 bases from V and 5 bases from J, with 13 bases in between. The CDR3 is 13 amino acids. CDR3: CASSPASFHEQYF. In DNA, the CDR3 is TGTGCCAGCAGCCCCGCGAGTTTCCACGAGCAGTACTTC.

This clonotype was observed a handful of times. The junction departs from the called germline gene at one end, perhaps through a read error. J is TRBJ2-1 and V is TRBV7-7, with D perhaps matching TRBD1 or TRBD2 (5 bases each). CDR1 SSHAT and CDR2 FNYEAQ come from the germline V gene (reference sequence). The CDR3 is 13 amino acids. The CDR3: CASSSGPNNEQFF. The CDR3 region has the DNA TGTGCTAGCAGCTCGGGACCCAACAATGAGCAGTTCTTC.

This clonotype was detected once. The chain recombines TRBV7-3 with TRBJ2-7; no clear D. The V gene's germline CDR1 is SGHTA and CDR2 FQGTGA. Deletions cut 3 bases from V and 2 bases from J, with 14 bases between. The CDR3 covers 15 residues. CDR3: CASSLSPESPYEQYF. CDR3 coding DNA: TGTGCCAGCAGCTTGTCTCCGGAATCCCCCTACGAGCAGTACTTC.

This chain uses TRBV6-6 with TRBJ1-6, with 7 bases lining up with TRBD1. The CDR3 covers 15 residues. Germline V gives CDR1 MNHNY, CDR2 SVGAGI (reference sequence). The V segment lost 5 bases and the J segment 7 bases; nucleotides outside the gene matches: 8. CDR3 residues: CASSPSGQLNSPLHF. In nucleotides, the CDR3 is TGTGCCAGCAGTCCCTCGGGACAGTTAAATTCACCCCTCCACTTT.

The chain employs TRBV12-3 or TRBV12-4 and TRBJ2-4, with no clear D. V was clipped by 4 bases and J by 3 bases, with 7 bases between them. The CDR3 runs 13 residues. The CDR3 DNA sequence: TGTGCCAGCAGTTCCAGCAACAAAAACATTCAGTACTTC. This translates into CASSSSNKNIQYF.

The V call is TRBV6-6, the J call TRBJ2-7; D tentatively fits TRBD1 or TRBD2 (5 bases each). This CDR3 has 14 amino acids. The V end was cut by 4 bases, the J end by 3 bases, with 13 bases between. Looked up from germline, CDR1 is MNHNY and CDR2 is SVGAGI (reference sequence). The CDR3 nucleotides read TGTGCCAGCAGTTCCCCGGGACGGAACTACGAGCAGTACTTC. It codes for CASSSPGRNYEQYF.

The rearrangement links TRBV7-6 to TRBJ2-2; possible D gene TRBD1, 6 bases. The end of the DNA fits TRBJ2-1 better, so the J call may be wrong. The CDR3 has 16 amino acids. Germline CDR1 is SGHVS and CDR2 is FNYEAQ. The CDR3 bases are TGTGCCAGCAGCACGCTTAGCTGGGGGACATACAATGAGCAGTTCTTC. The encoded protein is CASSTLSWGTYNEQFF.